The clone carrying this T cell receptor (beta chain) was seen more than once but under ten times. The CDR3 loop spans 13 amino acids. Germline CDR1 is SEHNR and CDR2 is FQNEAQ (reference sequence). V shed 3 bases and J shed 2 bases, with 4 bases lying between them. This record comes from a study of sequential checkpoint blockade in melanoma. Described treatment: randomized to nivolumab then ipilimumab (arm A) or the reverse (arm B). No patient had prior DNA-damaging chemotherapy. Sorted cells were live CD3+CD8+, lacking CD19 and CD56, from PBMCs. The assay was immunoSEQ multiplex PCR, and TCRdb's table has in-frame clones only and misses some. The table lists roughly 12,000 clones, approximately 63% of them singletons.

This clonotype was sampled from a human donor with melanoma. V and J are TRBV7-9 and TRBJ1-4, with D unresolved. Sequencing used CD8+ T cells sorted from blood (inferred from file names), obtained from a patient given nivolumab and ipilimumab in sequence. The CDR3 sequence: CASSFSTNEKLFF. The CDR3 DNA is TGTGCCAGCAGCTTCTCGACTAATGAAAAACTGTTTTTT.